This TCR beta chain is from a study of OX40 agonist ivuxolimab in advanced cancers. Whole-study context: The dose-escalation group included hepatocellular carcinoma, melanoma, renal cell carcinoma and head and neck cancer.

This clone was picked up one time. Its antigen is unidentified. Exclusion applied to patients with autoimmune disease history or systemic immunosuppression. Data came from immunoSEQ multiplex PCR; TCRdb stores just in-frame clones and leaves some out. The sample includes fewer than 85,000 clones, roughly 80% of them seen just once. Points from the study as a whole: The CD4+ and CD8+ T cells in the blood had expanded clonally by week 6 at 0.1 to 3.0 mg/kg.

The ends were cut back, 5 bases at V and 3 bases at J, with 11 bases in the middle. In germline, CDR1 is MNHEY, CDR2 SVGAGI. The CDR3 consists of 14 residues. The clonotype was recovered from an adult with an advanced solid tumor such as melanoma, head and neck, liver or kidney cancer. The specimen comprised CD4+ or CD8+ T cells sorted from blood, sampled in a trial of the OX40 agonist ivuxolimab. The rearrangement links TRBV6-5 to TRBJ2-1; D is unclear. CDR3 bases: TGTGCCAGCAGTCCTAATACTTTCTACAATGAGCAGTTCTTC. Translation gives CASSPNTFYNEQFF.